Described below is a single TCR beta chain sequence and its context. Its antigen is unidentified. The data belong to a study of CD8+ T cells in alopecia areata. Study results and caveats: Sequencing of scalp tissue also captures the resident alphabeta T cells of normal skin. Administration of tofacitinib significantly diminished scalp clonality and expanded CD8+ clones within the top 100.

The treatment: oral pan-JAK inhibitor, 5-10 mg twice daily. Sequencing relied on a cDNA template that was reverse transcribed from extracted RNA. The data were produced by immunoSEQ multiplex PCR, yet TCRdb's version contains in-frame clones alone and is incomplete. Seen here are 95,000 to 100,000 clones, roughly three fifths observed once, and the top ten hold 16%. This CDR3 is 14 amino acids long. V lost 4 bases, J lost 3 bases, and 4 bases stayed unmatched. The germline gives CDR1 SGHRS, CDR2 YFSETQ. The gene calls are TRBV5-1 and TRBJ1-1; 9 nucleotides align to TRBD1. Material: CD8+ T cells sorted from blood, obtained at approximately week 55, from a patient treated with tofacitinib. This receptor was identified in a human donor with alopecia areata. CDR3 DNA sequence: TGCGCCAGCAGCCCGACAGGGGGGGACACTGAAGCTTTCTTT. Translating it yields CASSPTGGDTEAFF.